This TCR beta chain was profiled in a study of beta chain features in type 1 diabetes. Worth noting for this clone: Its antigen remains unidentified.

Isolated RNA was reverse transcribed in full, so expressed TCRB transcripts were sequenced. Clones were sequenced by immunoSEQ multiplex PCR, and TCRdb holds only the in-frame ones, with some missing. This table has a few hundred thousand clones, about 18% appearing once. General study points: Type 1 diabetes patients showed fewer insertions and more deletions at VDJ junctions. It was among patients, rather than healthy donors, that naive, central memory and Treg TCRB repertoires appeared more similar. TCRB CDR3 length was moderately but significantly reduced in all four CD4+ subsets of Type 1 diabetes patients.

CD4+ naive, central memory, regulatory and stem cell-like memory subsets were isolated by sorting on CD45RO/CCR7/CD25/CD127/CD95/CD27. This clonotype originated in a woman in her late teens or twenties in good health. Sequenced input: naive CD4+ T cells from blood.

The CDR3 DNA reads TGTGCCAGTAGTATCGCAGGGGCCTCCTACAATGAGCAGTTCTTC. Residues: CASSIAGASYNEQFF. The J gene is TRBJ2-1, the V gene TRBV19; D possibly corresponds to TRBD1 (6 bases). The V end lost 3 bases, the J end lost 0 bases, and 9 bases lay between the germline ends. Germline-derived CDR1 and CDR2 are LNHDA and SQIVND (reference sequence). This CDR3 comprises 15 residues. Filled out from reference TRBV19 and TRBJ2-1, the complete variable domain reads DGGITQSPKYLFRKEGQNVTLSCEQNLNHDAMYWYRQDPGQGLRLIYYSQIVNDFQKGDIAEGYSVSREKKESFPLTVTSAQKNPTAFYLCASSIAGASYNEQFFGPGTRLTVL.